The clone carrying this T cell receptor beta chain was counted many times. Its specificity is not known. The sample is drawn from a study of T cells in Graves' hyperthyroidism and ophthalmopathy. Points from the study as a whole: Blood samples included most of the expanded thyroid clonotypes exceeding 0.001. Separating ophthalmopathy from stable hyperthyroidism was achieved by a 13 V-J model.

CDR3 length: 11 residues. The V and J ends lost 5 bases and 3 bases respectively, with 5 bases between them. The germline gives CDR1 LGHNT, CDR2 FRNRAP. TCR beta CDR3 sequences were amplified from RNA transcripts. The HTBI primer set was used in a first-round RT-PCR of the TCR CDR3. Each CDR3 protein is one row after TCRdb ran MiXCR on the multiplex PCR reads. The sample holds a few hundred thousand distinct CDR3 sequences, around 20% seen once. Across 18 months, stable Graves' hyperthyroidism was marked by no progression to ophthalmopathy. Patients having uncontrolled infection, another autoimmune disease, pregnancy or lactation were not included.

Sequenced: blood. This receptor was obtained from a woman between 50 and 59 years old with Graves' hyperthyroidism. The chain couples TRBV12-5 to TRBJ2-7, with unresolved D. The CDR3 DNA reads TGTGCTAGTGGTACAGACTACGAGCAGTACTTC. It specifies CASGTDYEQYF.